This TCR beta chain was obtained from a study of blood T cell repertoires in COVID-19. CDR3 length: 15 residues. V lost 2 bases and J lost 8; bases outside the gene matches: 9. Germline V gene lookup returns CDR1 SGHNT and CDR2 YYREEE (reference sequence). Only in-frame clones appear in the TCRdb table, and some are missing; sequencing was by immunoSEQ multiplex PCR. The sample records 40,000 to 50,000 clones, 85% to 90% being singletons. This TCR came from a human donor in a cohort sampled during active COVID-19. The material sequenced was peripheral blood. This chain connects TRBV5-4 to TRBJ2-3; 9 bases fit TRBD1. This chain's CDR3 is CASSFRTGAPGTQYF. The CDR3 DNA follows: TGTGCCAGCAGCTTCAGGACAGGGGCGCCCGGTACGCAGTATTTT.